This entry lists 20 T cell receptor beta chains sequenced from one sample in a study of Graves' ophthalmopathy and Graves' hyperthyroidism (dated by TCRdb to the late 2010s). Sequencing instrument: Illumina HiSeq 2000. For repertoire sequencing, the TCR beta CDR3 regions were amplified from RNA transcripts. A first-round RT-PCR used HTBI primers with the Qiagen OneStep RT-PCR kit, followed by a second-round multiplex PCR, size selection and purification. The raw public reads went through TCRdb reprocessing: fastp at Q25, MiXCR clone calling, in-frame beta chains kept. Rows matching on CDR3 protein sequence are summarized as one entry with the most common DNA and genes. The table for this sample lists around 400,000 distinct CDR3 sequences; over 20% of them were counted only once. The ten largest clones represent roughly 3.2% of the sample. Specimen: peripheral blood. These receptors were taken from a woman under 30 with stable Graves' hyperthyroidism. Donor details come from another sample of the same person, matched by shared clones.

This clonotype was detected ten times or more. The chain couples TRBV4-3 to TRBJ1-2, with D unclear. Germline CDR1 is LGHNA and CDR2 is YSLEER. The ends were cut back, 1 base at V and 2 bases at J, with 11 bases in the middle. This CDR3 has 15 residues. CDR3 in amino acids: CASSQAGRGNYGYTF. The CDR3 nucleotides read TGCGCCAGCAGCCAAGCCGGACGCGGCAACTATGGCTACACCTTC.

This clonotype was seen ten or more times. J is TRBJ2-5 and V is TRBV29-1, with TRBD2 identical over 8 bases. The CDR3 is made up of 10 amino acids. The V gene's germline CDR1 is SQVTM and CDR2 ANQGSEA. V gave up 4 bases and J gave up 13 bases; unmatched junction bases: 5. In DNA, the CDR3 is TGCAGCGTTGGGGCGGGAGGAGCGTACTTC. Its protein product is CSVGAGGAYF. Complete variable domain (other parts from reference TRBV29-1 and TRBJ2-5): SAVISQKPSRDICQRGTSLTIQCQVDSQVTMMFWYRQQPGQSLTLIATANQGSEATYESGFVIDKFPISRPNLTFSTLTVSNMSPEDSSIYLCSVGAGGAYFGPGTRLLVL.

The chain employs TRBV12-3 or TRBV12-4 and TRBJ2-1; D not resolved. This CDR3 has 12 amino acids. The V end lost 5 bases, the J end lost 6 bases, and 8 bases lay between the germline ends. The chain's CDR3 is CASSPSTNEQFF. CDR3 nucleotides: TGTGCCAGCAGTCCTTCGACCAATGAGCAGTTCTTC.

This clonotype has ten or more counts. This chain uses TRBV6-1 with TRBJ1-5; no firm D call. Trimming removed 7 bases at V and 5 bases at J, with 18 bases between. The CDR3 contains 15 residues. Germline V gives CDR1 MNHNS, CDR2 SASEGT. The CDR3 loop reads CASIEGRAEHQPQHF. The CDR3 nucleotides read TGTGCCAGCATCGAAGGGAGGGCAGAGCATCAGCCCCAGCATTTT.

The sample holds a few counts of this clonotype. The chain carries TRBV5-4 and TRBJ2-5, with TRBD1 as a possible D gene (6 bases). V lost 5 bases and J lost 2, with 16 bases in between. The CDR3 contains 15 residues. Germline CDR1 is SGHNT and CDR2 is YYREEE (reference sequence). CDR3 in DNA: TGTGCCAGCAGTCTCCCCGGGACACAACAAGAGACCCAGTACTTC. Its translation is CASSLPGTQQETQYF.

This chain uses TRBV19 with TRBJ1-5; possible D gene TRBD1, 6 bases. The CDR3 has 14 amino acids. Germline CDR1 LNHDA, CDR2 SQIVND (reference sequence). V was pared by 4 bases and J by 3 bases, with 10 bases between. CDR3 in DNA: TGTGCCAGTAGTAGTAGGGACACCAATCAGCCCCAGCATTTT. Translated: CASSSRDTNQPQHF.

On this clonotype itself: Its ends do not fully match the called genes, so a read error is possible. This rearrangement joins TRBV29-1 to TRBJ2-4; D is unresolved. Germline V CDR1 and CDR2: SQVTM, ANQGSEA. The CDR3 has 12 amino acids. This CDR3 reads CSVLTDENIKYF. The CDR3 coding sequence is TGCAGCGTCCTGACGGACGAAAACATTAAGTACTTC.

Ten or more counts support this clonotype. CDR3 nucleotides: TGTGCCAGCAGAGGGGGGAAGGGGACCGGGGAGCTGTTTTTT. Amino acids: CASRGGKGTGELFF. The chain recombines TRBV25-1 with TRBJ2-2; D assignment may be TRBD1 or TRBD2 (6 bases each). The CDR3 has 14 residues. Germline-derived CDR1 and CDR2 are MGHDK and SYGVNS. The germline V and J ends were trimmed by 6 bases and 5 bases, with 13 bases remaining between them.

The genes are TRBV12-3 or TRBV12-4 and TRBJ1-1; TRBD1 is a possible D gene (5 bases). V lost 2 bases and J lost 10, with 11 bases in between. The CDR3 consists of 12 residues. CDR3 DNA sequence: TGTGCCAGCAGTTTAAGGGGAGGTCGAGCTTTCTTT. It is translated as CASSLRGGRAFF.

This clonotype was counted a few times. The chain carries TRBV28 and TRBJ1-5, with 9 positions matching TRBD1. Germline assignment: CDR1 MDHEN and CDR2 SYDVKM. Trimming removed 2 bases from V and 2 bases from J; junction bases left unmatched: 4. The CDR3 has 16 amino acids. The CDR3 here is CASSLMRTGGNQPQHF. CDR3 nucleotides: TGTGCCAGCAGTTTAATGCGGACAGGGGGCAATCAGCCCCAGCATTTT.

The chain recombines TRBV20-1 with TRBJ2-5; 11 bases are a match to TRBD2. In germline, CDR1 is DFQATT, CDR2 SNEGSKA (reference sequence). The CDR3 is 14 amino acids. J was trimmed by 4 bases and V by 5 bases; bases with no gene match: 6. This CDR3 is CSAGSGREVETQYF. DNA of the CDR3: TGCAGTGCTGGTAGCGGGAGGGAGGTAGAGACCCAGTACTTC.

This clonotype was observed at least ten times. The V and J genes are TRBV30 and TRBJ1-5, with D tentatively TRBD1 (5 bases). The CDR3 contains 13 residues. The germline CDR1 and CDR2 sequences are GTSNPN and SVGIG (reference sequence). The germline V and J ends were trimmed by 6 bases and 6 bases, with 15 bases remaining between them. This CDR3 reads CACLGREGQPQHF. As DNA, the CDR3 is TGTGCCTGTCTGGGCAGGGAAGGTCAGCCCCAGCATTTT.

This clonotype was recorded many times. This chain uses TRBV29-1 with TRBJ2-5, with TRBD1 matching over 9 bases. The CDR3 loop spans 15 amino acids. From germline, CDR1 is SQVTM and CDR2 ANQGSEA. With 7 bases clipped from V and 4 bases from J, the junction kept 13 bases outside the gene matches. The CDR3 region has the DNA TGCAGCGCGCAGGGAATACAGGGGGCCGGAGAGACCCAGTACTTC. It yields the protein CSAQGIQGAGETQYF.

This clonotype was counted at least ten times. The genes are TRBV6-1 and TRBJ1-2, with a weak D call TRBD1 (5 bases). The ends were cut back, 8 bases at V and 0 bases at J, with 13 bases in the middle. Germline V gene data show CDR1 as MNHNS and CDR2 as SASEGT. There are 14 residues in the CDR3. The CDR3 DNA reads TGTGCCAGCGCCTGGGGACGGACTAACTATGGCTACACCTTC. This encodes CASAWGRTNYGYTF.

This clonotype was counted at least ten times. The chain has TRBV20-1 and TRBJ1-5; tentatively, D is TRBD1 (6 bases). Between the trimmed V and J ends, which lost 2 bases and 5 bases, there was a span of 13 bases. Looked up from germline, CDR1 is DFQATT and CDR2 is SNEGSKA (reference sequence). This CDR3 has 14 residues. This CDR3 is CSARRGAAHQPQHF. DNA for the CDR3: TGCAGTGCTAGACGGGGGGCGGCCCATCAGCCCCAGCATTTT.

Many counts were recorded for this clonotype. This chain links TRBV20-1 with TRBJ1-5; D ambiguous. Looked up from germline, CDR1 is DFQATT and CDR2 is SNEGSKA (reference sequence). CDR3 length: 14 amino acids. Trimming pared 3 bases from V and 9 bases from J, leaving 18 bases between. The CDR3 coding sequence is TGCAGTGCTAGCGTCGAGGAGGGAGGAAGGCCCCAGCATTTT. This gives the protein CSASVEEGGRPQHF.

This clonotype was seen at least ten times. The V gene is TRBV20-1, the J gene TRBJ2-7; 12 nucleotides line up with TRBD2. Germline CDR1 reads DFQATT; CDR2 reads SNEGSKA (reference sequence). V lost 1 base to trimming and J lost 4 bases; unmatched junction nucleotides: 11. This CDR3 contains 17 residues. For the CDR3, the DNA is TGCAGTGCTAGAGTCCCTAGCGGGAGGGGTGCCTCTTACGAGCAGTACTTC. Translation gives CSARVPSGRGASYEQYF.

The rearrangement joins TRBV10-3 to TRBJ2-7; TRBD2 aligns across 11 bases. The CDR3 extends over 15 amino acids. Germline lookup yields CDR1 ENHRY and CDR2 SYGVKD. V dropped 3 bases and J dropped 6; count of bases not matched to a gene: 7. CDR3 loop: CAISERLAGSGEQYF. As DNA, the CDR3 is TGTGCCATCAGTGAACGACTAGCGGGATCCGGCGAGCAGTACTTC.

This clonotype was observed at least ten times. The J gene is TRBJ2-1, the V gene TRBV10-3; 9 nucleotides align to TRBD2. CDR3 length: 15 amino acids. Germline V CDR1 and CDR2: ENHRY, SYGVKD. J lost 4 bases, V lost 2 bases, and 3 bases had no gene match. For the CDR3, the DNA is TGTGCCATCAGTGAGGTGGCGGGAGGGTACAATGAGCAGTTCTTC. Translated: CAISEVAGGYNEQFF.

This clonotype was found a few times. The chain employs TRBV6-1 and TRBJ1-1; D call uncertain. The V gene's germline CDR1 is MNHNS and CDR2 SASEGT. Trimming removed 6 bases at V and 2 bases at J, with 7 bases between. The CDR3 sequence is 12 residues long. The CDR3 protein is CASRTSNTEAFF. CDR3 sequence (DNA): TGTGCCAGCAGGACATCAAACACTGAAGCTTTCTTT.